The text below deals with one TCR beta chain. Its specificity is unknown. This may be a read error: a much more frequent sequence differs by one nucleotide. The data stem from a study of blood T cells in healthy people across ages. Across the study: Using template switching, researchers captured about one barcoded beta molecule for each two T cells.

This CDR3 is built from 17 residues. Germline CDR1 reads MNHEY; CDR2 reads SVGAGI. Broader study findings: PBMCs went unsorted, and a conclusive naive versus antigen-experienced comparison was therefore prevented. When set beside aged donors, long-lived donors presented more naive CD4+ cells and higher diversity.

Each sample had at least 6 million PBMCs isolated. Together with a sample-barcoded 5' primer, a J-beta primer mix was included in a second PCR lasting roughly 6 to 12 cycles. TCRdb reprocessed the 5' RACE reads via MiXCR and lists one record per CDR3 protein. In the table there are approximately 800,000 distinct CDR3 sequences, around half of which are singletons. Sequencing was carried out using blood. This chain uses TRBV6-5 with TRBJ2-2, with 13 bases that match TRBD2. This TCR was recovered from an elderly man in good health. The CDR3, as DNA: TGTGCCAGCAGTTACTCGGGACTAGCGGGACAGACCGGGGGGCTGTTTTTT. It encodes CASSYSGLAGQTGGLFF.